This T cell receptor (beta chain) emerged from a study of tumor-infiltrating lymphocytes in primary liver carcinoma. Study-wide background: Recorded tumor stage was T1-T3 N0M0, with diameters of about 4 to 10 cm.

Worth noting for this clonotype: Sequence at one end of the junction differs from germline and may be a read error.

The template, about 510 ng total RNA, yielded TCR beta cDNA made with a constant-region primer. Three rounds of nested multiplex PCR with slightly modified ARM-PCR produced TCR beta libraries. Use of TRBV1-TRBV30 forward primers with a C-beta reverse primer characterized the first two PCR rounds, which lasted about 11 cycles each. Each CDR3 protein gets one entry after TCRdb re-called the multiplex PCR reads with MiXCR. Of approximately 330,000 distinct CDR3 sequences listed, around 60% were seen once; the top ten hold roughly 6.5%. Germline DNA was also extracted, and blood RNA derived from unsorted whole blood. The length of the CDR3 is 12 residues. Per germline, CDR1 SGHAT and CDR2 FQDESV (reference sequence).

Sequencing input: peripheral blood. The clonotype comes from a man in his forties or fifties with primary liver carcinoma and hepatitis B virus infection. This chain connects TRBV11-1 to TRBJ2-5; D unclear. CDR3 sequence (DNA): TGTGCCAGCAGCTGGGTCGAAGAGACCCATTACTTC. Its protein product is CASSWVEETHYF.